Following are 16 T cell receptor beta chains from one sample sequenced in a study of persistence of HIV-infected CD4 T cells. The libraries were made with immunoSEQ version 4 in survey mode. Assay used: immunoSEQ multiplex PCR; TCRdb lists only in-frame clones, some missing. The sample lists around 35,000 clones, about 87% seen once, with 1.3% in the top ten. This nonspecific control used anti-CD3/anti-CD28 bead stimulation of CD4+ T cells. Sorting selected CD4+ T cells upregulating both CD40 ligand and CD69. Their specific antigens are unknown. The sequencing used CD4+ T cells sorted from PBMCs after approximately 20-hour stimulation, collected from a patient who received antiretroviral therapy. The origin of the receptors is an adult man with HIV who was CMV-seropositive.

This clone was detected once. The chain joins TRBV7-3 to TRBJ2-1; TRBD2 is a possible D gene (7 bases). The CDR3 has 19 amino acids. Germline loops: CDR1 SGHTA, CDR2 FQGTGA. Between the trimmed V and J ends, which lost 5 bases and 7 bases, there was a span of 30 bases. The CDR3: CASSPRGGLIGSRENEQFF. CDR3 DNA sequence: TGTGCCAGCAGCCCTAGGGGGGGTTTGATCGGGAGTCGGGAGAATGAGCAGTTCTTC.

V is TRBV7-2 and J is TRBJ1-6, with TRBD1 matching over 7 bases. CDR3 length equals 13 residues. The germline gives CDR1 SGHTA, CDR2 FQGNSA. V lost 8 bases, J lost 9 bases, and 7 bases stayed unmatched. CDR3 in DNA: TGTGCCAGCCAAGGGACAGAGGTTTCACCCCTCCACTTT. This translates into CASQGTEVSPLHF. The full variable domain, completed using reference TRBV7-2 and TRBJ1-6, is GAGVSQSPSNKVTEKGKDVELRCDPISGHTALYWYRQSLGQGLEFLIYFQGNSAPDKSGLPSDRFSAERTGGSVSTLTIQRTQQEDSAVYLCASQGTEVSPLHFGNGTRLTVT.

The V gene is TRBV28, the J gene TRBJ1-1; D is ambiguous. The CDR3 totals 13 residues. Germline CDR1 reads MDHEN; CDR2 reads SYDVKM. The V end lost 7 bases, the J end lost 3 bases, and 12 bases lay between the germline ends. The DNA for the CDR3 is TGTGCCAGCAATGGCGGTCTGGACACTGAAGCTTTCTTT. This encodes CASNGGLDTEAFF. The full variable domain, in which reference TRBV28 and TRBJ1-1 provide the parts outside the CDR3, is DVKVTQSSRYLVKRTGEKVFLECVQDMDHENMFWYRQDPGLGLRLIYFSYDVKMKEKGDIPEGYSVSREKKERFSLILESASTNQTSMYLCASNGGLDTEAFFGQGTRLTVV.

The chain links TRBV7-8 to TRBJ2-2; perhaps TRBD2 as D (6 bases). Per germline, CDR1 SGHVS and CDR2 FQNEAQ. V was shortened by 4 bases and J by 7 bases, with 19 bases between the two germline ends. The CDR3 loop spans 16 amino acids. The CDR3 DNA sequence: TGTGCCAGCAGCTCACAAGGCGGGACCCCGGGCGGGGAGCTGTTTTTT. Protein: CASSSQGGTPGGELFF.

The chain couples TRBV4-2 to TRBJ2-1, with a possible D match to TRBD2 (5 bases). The germline V gene has CDR1 LGHNA and CDR2 YNFKEQ. Trimming left V 0 bases short and J 1 base short, with 10 bases between. This CDR3 is 16 amino acids long. For the CDR3, the DNA is TGTGCCAGCAGCCAAGATTTGACGGGATCCTACAATGAGCAGTTCTTC. Its protein product is CASSQDLTGSYNEQFF.

The chain's CDR3 is CASSNTWTGNTIYF. The CDR3 DNA is TGTGCCAGTAGTAACACATGGACTGGAAACACCATATATTTT. V is TRBV19 and J is TRBJ1-3; D gene uncertain. This CDR3 contains 14 residues. Germline CDR1 LNHDA, CDR2 SQIVND (reference sequence). V dropped 4 bases and J dropped 2 bases, with 9 bases sitting between them.

This chain's CDR3 is CASSISTVSGNTIYF. The DNA of the CDR3 is TGTGCCAGTAGTATTTCTACAGTCTCTGGAAACACCATATATTTT. The chain couples TRBV19 to TRBJ1-3; the D is unclear. Germline CDR1 reads LNHDA; CDR2 reads SQIVND (reference sequence). V gave up 3 bases and J gave up 0 bases, with 9 bases separating them. The CDR3 runs 15 residues.

This clone was recorded a few times. This chain uses TRBV11-3 with TRBJ1-6, with D unclear. V lost 5 bases to trimming and J lost 0 bases, with 5 bases between them. Germline lookup yields CDR1 SGHNT and CDR2 YENEEA. The CDR3 is made up of 14 amino acids. The CDR3 region has the DNA TGTGCCAGCAGCGAATACTCCTATAATTCACCCCTCCACTTT. It is translated as CASSEYSYNSPLHF.

This clone was seen only once. The gene calls are TRBV30 and TRBJ2-7; D gene unclear. The CDR3 length is 14 residues. V lost 0 bases and J 2 bases, leaving 11 bases between the germline ends. In germline, CDR1 is GTSNPN, CDR2 SVGIG (reference sequence). The CDR3 DNA follows: TGTGCCTGGAGTGTACTACGCAGAGCCTACGAGCAGTACTTC. Translation gives CAWSVLRRAYEQYF.

The chain couples TRBV5-5 to TRBJ1-5; D unclear. CDR3 length: 14 amino acids. The ends were cut back, 1 base at V and 3 bases at J, with 8 bases in the middle. Germline lookup yields CDR1 SGHKS and CDR2 YYEKEE (reference sequence). This CDR3 is CASSLQQFNQPQHF. In DNA form, the CDR3 reads TGTGCCAGCAGCTTGCAACAGTTCAATCAGCCCCAGCATTTT.

This chain uses TRBV6-5 with TRBJ1-4; D not resolved. Germline CDR1 is MNHEY and CDR2 is SVGAGI. V was trimmed by 6 bases and J by 8 bases, leaving 19 bases between them. The CDR3 has 15 amino acids. As DNA, the CDR3 is TGTGCCAGCAGCCACGAAGGCCGCCGGCGAGAAAAACTGTTTTTT. This translates into CASSHEGRRREKLFF.

The rearrangement joins TRBV12-3 or TRBV12-4 to TRBJ2-7; no clear D. Trimming left V 6 bases short and J 0 bases short, with 9 bases between. This CDR3 has 13 amino acids. In nucleotides, the CDR3 is TGTGCCAGCAGGACACGGATCTCCTACGAGCAGTACTTC. This sequence encodes CASRTRISYEQYF.

The chain combines TRBV3-1 (or the pseudogene TRBV3-2) with TRBJ2-1, with D maybe TRBD2 (7 bases). The CDR3 runs to 14 residues. In germline, CDR1 is LGHDT, CDR2 YNNKEL (reference sequence). V lost 2 bases, J lost 6 bases, and 11 bases lay in between. The CDR3 DNA is TGTGCCAGCAGCCAAAGAGGGGGGGCCAATGAGCAGTTCTTC. It encodes CASSQRGGANEQFF.

The genes are TRBV5-4 and TRBJ1-2; D is ambiguous. The CDR3 covers 11 residues. Germline V gene lookup returns CDR1 SGHNT and CDR2 YYREEE (reference sequence). The V gene lost 0 bases and the J gene lost 8 bases, with 5 bases spanning the gap. The CDR3: CASSLAGGYTF. The CDR3 coding sequence is TGTGCCAGCAGCTTGGCGGGAGGCTACACCTTC.

The genes are TRBV7-2 and TRBJ1-2; no reliable D call. This CDR3 is 14 amino acids long. CDR1 is SGHTA and CDR2 is FQGNSA in the germline V gene. The V gene lost 5 bases and the J gene lost 4 bases, with 14 bases spanning the gap. CDR3 DNA sequence: TGTGCCAGCAGCCCCCGATCCGAACTCTATGGCTACACCTTC. Translated: CASSPRSELYGYTF.

V and J are TRBV14 and TRBJ1-4; D is perhaps TRBD1 (6 bases). V was cut by 4 bases and J by 4 bases, with 13 bases left in between. The CDR3 has 15 residues. Germline CDR1 SGHDN, CDR2 FVKESK. In DNA, the CDR3 is TGTGCCAGCAGCCGTCTGGACAGTCATAATGAAAAACTGTTTTTT. This sequence encodes CASSRLDSHNEKLFF. The complete variable domain, with remaining parts taken from reference TRBV14 and TRBJ1-4, reads EAGVTQFPSHSVIEKGQTVTLRCDPISGHDNLYWYRRVMGKEIKFLLHFVKESKQDESGMPNNRFLAERTGGTYSTLKVQPAELEDSGVYFCASSRLDSHNEKLFFGSGTQLSVL.